This paragraph reports one T cell receptor (beta chain). The data derive from a study of PD-L1 blockade in urothelial cancer. The wider study: Blood analysis was done at 3 weeks (second dose) and 6 weeks after treatment began. Blood samples contained a median about 150,000 T cells.

Profiled with immunoSEQ multiplex PCR; TCRdb holds only in-frame clones, not every one. The sample has 85,000 to 130,000 clones, about nine tenths seen once. V was pared by 1 base and J by 4 bases, with 5 bases between. This CDR3 comprises 12 residues. Germline V gives CDR1 GTSNPN, CDR2 SVGIG (reference sequence). The clonotype originates from a woman older than 75 with urothelial cancer. The sequencing here drew on PBMCs, taken around atezolizumab (anti-PD-L1) treatment. The J gene is TRBJ1-3, the V gene TRBV30, with D hard to call. CDR3 bases: TGTGCCTGGAGTGCCATGGGAAACACCATATATTTT. Translated, it gives CAWSAMGNTIYF.